A single sample is the source of the 19 T cell receptor beta chains below, sequenced in a study of cytomegalovirus exposure and HLA in healthy donors. It was with 60 Vbeta and 13 Jbeta primers that the PCR ran. The repertoire was sequenced with immunoSEQ multiplex PCR; TCRdb's copy has only in-frame clones and lacks some. Of under 140,000 clones listed, over 65% are singletons. Sequencing input: PBMCs. These receptors all come from a man aged 30 to 45 in good health and CMV-seropositive.

The CDR3 loop is CASSPGRERGWTDTQYF. The DNA of the CDR3 is TGTGCCAGCAGCCCGGGGCGGGAGCGGGGGTGGACAGATACGCAGTATTTT. The V gene is TRBV9, the J gene TRBJ2-3; TRBD2 matches at 8 bases. Per the germline V gene, CDR1 is SGDLS and CDR2 is YYNGEE. Trimming cost V 4 bases and J 3 bases; bases outside gene matches: 13. The CDR3 extends over 17 amino acids.

The chain uses TRBV6-5 and TRBJ1-2; 8 positions match TRBD1. With V trimmed by 0 bases and J by 2 bases, 2 bases remained unmatched. Germline V gives CDR1 MNHEY, CDR2 SVGAGI. The CDR3 covers 15 residues. In DNA form, the CDR3 reads TGTGCCAGCAGTTACTCGGGGACAGGCAACTATGGCTACACCTTC. This translates into CASSYSGTGNYGYTF.

This clone was picked up a small number of times. CDR3 DNA sequence: TGTGCCAGCAGCTACCGGGACAGATTTTCACCCCTCCACTTT. This sequence encodes CASSYRDRFSPLHF. The chain couples TRBV5-6 to TRBJ1-6, with TRBD1 matching over 7 bases. The CDR3 is 14 residues long. V was pared by 3 bases and J by 9 bases, with 6 bases of the junction left unmatched. CDR1 SGHDT and CDR2 YYEEEE come from the germline V gene.

This chain's CDR3 is CASSITSGGGPSKETQYF. DNA for the CDR3: TGCGCCAGCAGCATTACTAGCGGGGGGGGCCCTTCCAAAGAGACCCAGTACTTC. V is TRBV5-1 and J is TRBJ2-5, with 13 bases fitting TRBD2. The germline V gene has CDR1 SGHRS and CDR2 YFSETQ. CDR3 length equals 18 residues. Trimming took 4 bases from V and 3 from J; bases not matched to a gene: 12.

This clone has only one observation. The chain links TRBV7-9 to TRBJ2-1, with TRBD2 matching 8 bases. CDR3 length: 16 amino acids. Germline V gene data show CDR1 as SEHNR and CDR2 as FQNEAQ (reference sequence). V lost 5 bases, J lost 0 bases, and 6 bases stayed unmatched. The CDR3 reads CASSPSGGSSYNEQFF. The DNA of the CDR3 is TGTGCCAGCAGCCCGTCGGGGGGGAGCTCCTACAATGAGCAGTTCTTC.

The chain joins TRBV27 to TRBJ2-3, with D perhaps matching TRBD2 (6 bases). This CDR3 is 14 amino acids long. Trimming shortened V by 3 bases and J by 0 bases, and 7 bases separated the two germline ends. CDR1 and CDR2 (germline): MNHEY, SMNVEV (reference sequence). The CDR3 coding sequence is TGTGCCAGCAGTTTGGAGGGTAGCACAGATACGCAGTATTTT. This sequence encodes CASSLEGSTDTQYF.

The chain employs TRBV18 and TRBJ2-1, with D perhaps matching TRBD1 (6 bases). This CDR3 region has 14 residues. The germline gives CDR1 KGHSH, CDR2 LQKENI. V was cut by 1 base and J by 4 bases, with 8 bases left in between. The CDR3 coding sequence is TGTGCCAGCTCACCACAGGACAGATACAATGAGCAGTTCTTC. Encoded protein: CASSPQDRYNEQFF.

This chain joins TRBV4-3 and TRBJ1-3; D gene unclear. Germline V CDR1 and CDR2: LGHNA, YSLEER. Trimming stripped 8 bases from V and 2 bases from J, with 16 bases between. CDR3 length equals 15 residues. This CDR3 is CASGPGRATGNTIYF. The CDR3 coding sequence is TGCGCCAGCGGACCGGGAAGGGCGACTGGAAACACCATATATTTT.

This clone appeared a single time. The CDR3 bases are TGTGCCCACCCCGGGACAGGCAACTATGGCTACACCTTC. Amino acid sequence: CAHPGTGNYGYTF. This chain uses TRBV30 with TRBJ1-2; 8 bases align to TRBD1. This CDR3 has 13 amino acids. Germline values: CDR1 GTSNPN, CDR2 SVGIG (reference sequence). After removal of 8 bases from V and 2 bases from J, the junction contained 7 bases not matched to a gene.

V and J are TRBV6-5 and TRBJ1-2, with TRBD1 matching 9 bases. The CDR3 length is 16 residues. CDR1 is MNHEY and CDR2 is SVGAGI in the germline V gene. Trimming cost V 2 bases and J 1 base; bases outside gene matches: 5. The CDR3 loop is CASSYPTGGGNYGYTF. CDR3 DNA sequence: TGTGCCAGCAGTTACCCTACAGGGGGCGGTAACTATGGCTACACCTTC.

V is TRBV25-1 and J is TRBJ2-7, with 7 bases aligning to TRBD2. The CDR3 contains 11 residues. V dropped 11 bases and J dropped 6; count of bases not matched to a gene: 7. The germline V gene has CDR1 MGHDK and CDR2 SYGVNS. The CDR3 nucleotides are TGTGCCGCTGGGGGAGGGGTCGAGCAGTACTTC. As protein: CAAGGGVEQYF.

This clone has just one count. The CDR3 region has the DNA TGTGCCAGCAGCTCCTCCGGGACAAGGGTAGGCTATGAGCAGTTCTTC. Its translation is CASSSSGTRVGYEQFF. V and J are TRBV5-6 and TRBJ2-1, with D possibly being TRBD1 (6 bases). The CDR3 sequence is 16 residues long. The germline V and J ends were trimmed by 3 bases and 8 bases, with 21 bases remaining between them. Looked up from germline, CDR1 is SGHDT and CDR2 is YYEEEE.

CDR3 coding DNA: TGCGCCACCGAAACGAGGTCGCGGTCCGAGCAGTACTTC. Amino acid sequence: CATETRSRSEQYF. The chain uses TRBV10-1 and TRBJ2-7; D is unclear. The CDR3 extends over 13 amino acids. V was clipped by 10 bases and J by 6 bases, with 19 bases between them. CDR1 is WNHNN, CDR2 SYGVQD, per germline (reference sequence).

The chain couples TRBV19 to TRBJ2-1; 10 nucleotides line up with TRBD2. Germline values: CDR1 LNHDA, CDR2 SQIVND (reference sequence). J gave up 3 bases and V 5 bases, and 7 bases lay outside the gene matches. The length of the CDR3 is 16 residues. In nucleotides, the CDR3 is TGTGCCAGTAGTCGTACTAGCGGGGAGAACTACAATGAGCAGTTCTTC. Translation: CASSRTSGENYNEQFF.

This clone was picked up a small number of times. The chain has TRBV9 and TRBJ2-7, with D hard to call. The length of the CDR3 is 13 residues. V lost 3 bases and J 5 bases, leaving 12 bases between the germline ends. CDR1 SGDLS and CDR2 YYNGEE come from the germline V gene. The CDR3 coding sequence is TGTGCCAGCAGCGGTAGCAATCTCAACGAGCAGTACTTC. This sequence encodes CASSGSNLNEQYF.

This rearrangement joins TRBV27 to TRBJ1-6, with TRBD1 as a possible D gene (6 bases). CDR1 MNHEY and CDR2 SMNVEV come from the germline V gene (reference sequence). This CDR3 region has 14 residues. V lost 6 bases, J lost 10 bases, and 16 bases lay in between. The CDR3 protein is CASSPDSRRSPLHF. Here the CDR3 DNA reads TGTGCCAGCAGCCCGGACAGCCGGCGGTCACCCCTCCACTTT.

The V gene is TRBV7-2, the J gene TRBJ2-7; the match to TRBD1 covers 7 bases. After removal of 4 bases from V and 0 bases from J, the junction contained 9 bases not matched to a gene. CDR3 size: 16 residues. Germline V gene lookup returns CDR1 SGHTA and CDR2 FQGNSA. The CDR3: CASSYSGQPSSYEQYF. CDR3 sequence (DNA): TGTGCCAGCAGCTACTCGGGACAGCCGAGCTCCTACGAGCAGTACTTC.

The V call is TRBV18, the J call TRBJ2-1, with 8 bases fitting TRBD1. J was trimmed by 4 bases and V by 3 bases; bases with no gene match: 5. The CDR3 loop spans 15 amino acids. Germline V CDR1 and CDR2: KGHSH, LQKENI. The chain's CDR3 is CASSPGTGQYNEQFF. Written as DNA, the CDR3 is TGTGCCAGCTCACCTGGGACAGGCCAATACAATGAGCAGTTCTTC.

V is TRBV11-2 and J is TRBJ2-1; 8 nucleotides line up with TRBD1. Germline V gene sequence: CDR1 SGHAT, CDR2 FQNNGV. Trimming at V came to 3 bases and at J to 6 bases, leaving 16 bases not matched to a gene. CDR3 length equals 18 residues. The CDR3 spells CASSFSPPQLRGLNEQFF. In nucleotides, the CDR3 is TGTGCCAGCAGCTTCAGCCCTCCTCAACTCAGGGGGCTCAATGAGCAGTTCTTC.